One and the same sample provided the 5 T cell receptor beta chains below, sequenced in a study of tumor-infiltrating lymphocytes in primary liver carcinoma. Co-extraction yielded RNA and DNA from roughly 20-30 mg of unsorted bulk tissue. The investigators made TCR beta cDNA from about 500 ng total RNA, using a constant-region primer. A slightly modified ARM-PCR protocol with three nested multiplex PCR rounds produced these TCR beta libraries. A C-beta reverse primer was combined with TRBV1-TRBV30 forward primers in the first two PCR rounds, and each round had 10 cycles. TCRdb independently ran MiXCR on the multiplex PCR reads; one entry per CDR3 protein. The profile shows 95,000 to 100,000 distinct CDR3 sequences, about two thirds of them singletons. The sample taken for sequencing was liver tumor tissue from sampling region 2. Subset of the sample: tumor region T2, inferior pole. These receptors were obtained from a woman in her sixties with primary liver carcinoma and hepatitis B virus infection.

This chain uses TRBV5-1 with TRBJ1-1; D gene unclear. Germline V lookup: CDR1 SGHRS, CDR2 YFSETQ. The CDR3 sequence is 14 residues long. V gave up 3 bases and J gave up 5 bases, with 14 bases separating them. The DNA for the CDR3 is TGCGCCAGCAGCTCTGAGGGAGTGGGGACTGAAGCTTTCTTT. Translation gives CASSSEGVGTEAFF.

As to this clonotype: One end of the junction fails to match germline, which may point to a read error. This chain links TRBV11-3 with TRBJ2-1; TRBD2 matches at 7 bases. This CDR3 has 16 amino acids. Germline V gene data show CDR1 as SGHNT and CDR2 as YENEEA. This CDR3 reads CASSLSGGLGRNERFF. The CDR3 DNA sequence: TGCGCCAGCAGCTTAAGTGGCGGACTAGGGCGAAATGAGCGGTTCTTC.

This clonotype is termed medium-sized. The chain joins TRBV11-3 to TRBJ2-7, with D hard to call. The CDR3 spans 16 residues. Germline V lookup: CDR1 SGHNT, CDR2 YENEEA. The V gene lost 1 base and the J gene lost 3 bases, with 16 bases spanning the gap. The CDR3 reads CASSLAGSHGFYEQYF. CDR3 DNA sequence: TGTGCCAGCAGCTTAGCGGGCAGCCATGGGTTCTACGAGCAGTACTTC.

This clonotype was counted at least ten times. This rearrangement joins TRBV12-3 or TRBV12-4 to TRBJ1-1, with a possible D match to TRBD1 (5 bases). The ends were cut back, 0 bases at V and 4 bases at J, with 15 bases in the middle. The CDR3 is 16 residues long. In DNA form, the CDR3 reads TGTGCCAGCAGTTTAGCGCGACAGCCGGACCTCACTGAAGCTTTCTTT. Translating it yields CASSLARQPDLTEAFF.

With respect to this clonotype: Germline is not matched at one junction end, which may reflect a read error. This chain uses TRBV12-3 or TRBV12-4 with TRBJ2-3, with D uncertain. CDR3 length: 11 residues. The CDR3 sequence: CASSIVDTQCF. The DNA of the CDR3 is TGTGCCAGCAGTATTGTAGATACGCAGTGTTTT.